This TCR beta chain emerged from a study of T cells in tuberculosis. Study details: Sequenced TCRs come from CD1B-GMM tetramer-binding T cells.

Cells were sorted from thawed PBMC rested overnight and stained with GMM-loaded CD1B tetramer, viability dye and anti-CD3. The lipid loaded on the CD1B tetramers was C32 glucose monomycolate from Rhodococcus equi. Tetramer-sorted PBMC had been CD14 monocyte-depleted before freezing. Chain pairing is unknown; alpha and beta were sequenced separately. Clones were read by immunoSEQ multiplex PCR, and TCRdb kept only the in-frame ones, dropping some. The profile covers about 58,000 clones, with roughly 87% appearing a single time and 21% taken by the ten largest. This TCR was recovered from an adult woman with latent tuberculosis. The specimen sequenced was CD1b-GMM tetramer-negative cells sorted from PBMCs.

The CDR3 reads CASSTPGGFWGYTF. As DNA, the CDR3 is TGTGCCAGCAGCACACCGGGGGGGTTTTGGGGCTACACCTTC. The V call is TRBV7-2, the J call TRBJ1-2; possible D gene TRBD1, 5 bases. Germline-derived CDR1 and CDR2 are SGHTA and FQGNSA. Trimming pared 5 bases from V and 8 bases from J, leaving 18 bases between. CDR3 size: 14 residues.